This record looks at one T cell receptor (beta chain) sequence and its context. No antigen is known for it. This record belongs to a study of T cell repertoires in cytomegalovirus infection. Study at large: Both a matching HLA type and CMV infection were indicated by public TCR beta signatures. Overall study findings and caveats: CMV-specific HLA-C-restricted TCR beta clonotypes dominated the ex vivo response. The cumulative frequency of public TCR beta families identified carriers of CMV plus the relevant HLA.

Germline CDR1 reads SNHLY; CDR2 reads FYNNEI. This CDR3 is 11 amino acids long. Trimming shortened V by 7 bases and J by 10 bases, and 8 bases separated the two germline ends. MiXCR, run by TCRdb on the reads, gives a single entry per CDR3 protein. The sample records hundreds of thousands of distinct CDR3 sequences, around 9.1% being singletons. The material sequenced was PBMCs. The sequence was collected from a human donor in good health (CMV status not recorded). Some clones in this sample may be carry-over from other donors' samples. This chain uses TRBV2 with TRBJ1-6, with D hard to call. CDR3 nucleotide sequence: TGTGCCAGCACAATGAGCTCACCCCTCCACTTT. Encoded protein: CASTMSSPLHF.